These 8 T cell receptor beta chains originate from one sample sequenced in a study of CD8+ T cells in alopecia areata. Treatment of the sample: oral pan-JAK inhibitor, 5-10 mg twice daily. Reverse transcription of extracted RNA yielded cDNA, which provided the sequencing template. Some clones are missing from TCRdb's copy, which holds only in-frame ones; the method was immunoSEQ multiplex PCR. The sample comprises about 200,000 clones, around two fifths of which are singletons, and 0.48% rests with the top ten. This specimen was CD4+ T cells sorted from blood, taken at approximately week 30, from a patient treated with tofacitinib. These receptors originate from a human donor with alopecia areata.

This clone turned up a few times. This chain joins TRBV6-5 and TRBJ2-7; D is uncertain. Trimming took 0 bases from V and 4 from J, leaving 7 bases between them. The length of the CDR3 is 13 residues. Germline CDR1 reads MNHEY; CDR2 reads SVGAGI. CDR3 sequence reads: CASSYSLNYEQYF. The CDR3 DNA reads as TGTGCCAGCAGTTACTCGTTAAATTACGAGCAGTACTTC.

Written as DNA, the CDR3 is TGTGCCAGCAGCTTAGATCAGGCAGGCAATCAGCCCCAGCATTTT. Amino acid sequence: CASSLDQAGNQPQHF. The V gene is TRBV11-2, the J gene TRBJ1-5; D is ambiguous. The CDR3 extends over 15 amino acids. Trimming pared 0 bases from V and 2 bases from J, leaving 8 bases between. Germline loops: CDR1 SGHAT, CDR2 FQNNGV.

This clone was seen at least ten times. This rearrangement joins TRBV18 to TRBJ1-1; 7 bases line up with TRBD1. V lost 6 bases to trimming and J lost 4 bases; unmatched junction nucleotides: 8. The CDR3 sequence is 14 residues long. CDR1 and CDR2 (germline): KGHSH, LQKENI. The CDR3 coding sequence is TGTGCCAGCTCGGGGCAGGGGGACGGCACTGAAGCTTTCTTT. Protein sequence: CASSGQGDGTEAFF.

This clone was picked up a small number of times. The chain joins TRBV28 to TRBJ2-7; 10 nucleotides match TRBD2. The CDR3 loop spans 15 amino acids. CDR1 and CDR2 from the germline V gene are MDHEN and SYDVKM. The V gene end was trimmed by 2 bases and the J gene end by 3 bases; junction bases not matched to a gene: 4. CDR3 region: CASSLGSGGLYEQYF. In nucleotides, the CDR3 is TGTGCCAGCAGTTTAGGTAGCGGGGGGCTCTACGAGCAGTACTTC.

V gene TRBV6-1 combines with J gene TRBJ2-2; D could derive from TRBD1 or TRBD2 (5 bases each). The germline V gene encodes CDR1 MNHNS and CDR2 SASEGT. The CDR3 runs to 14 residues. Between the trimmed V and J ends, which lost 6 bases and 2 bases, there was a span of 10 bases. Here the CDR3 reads CASRPGPNTGELFF. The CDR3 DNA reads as TGTGCCAGCAGACCGGGACCTAACACCGGGGAGCTGTTTTTT.

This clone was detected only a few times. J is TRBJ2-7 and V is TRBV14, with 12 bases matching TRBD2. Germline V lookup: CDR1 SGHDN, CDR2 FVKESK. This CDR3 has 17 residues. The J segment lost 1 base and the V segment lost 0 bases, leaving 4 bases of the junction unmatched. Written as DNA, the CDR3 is TGTGCCAGCAGCCAAGACGGACTAGCGGGACCGTCCTACGAGCAGTACTTC. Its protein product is CASSQDGLAGPSYEQYF.

This chain's CDR3 is CASRPDTDEQFF. The CDR3 DNA reads as TGTGCCAGCAGGCCAGACACGGATGAGCAGTTCTTC. The chain is built from TRBV2 and TRBJ2-1; D is unclear. Trimming left V 6 bases short and J 8 bases short, with 11 bases between. Germline CDR1 SNHLY, CDR2 FYNNEI. This CDR3 region has 12 residues. The whole variable domain, filled in from reference TRBV2 and TRBJ2-1, reads EPEVTQTPSHQVTQMGQEVILRCVPISNHLYFYWYRQILGQKVEFLVSFYNNEISEKSEIFDDQFSVERPDGSNFTLKIRSTKLEDSAMYFCASRPDTDEQFFGPGTRLTVL.

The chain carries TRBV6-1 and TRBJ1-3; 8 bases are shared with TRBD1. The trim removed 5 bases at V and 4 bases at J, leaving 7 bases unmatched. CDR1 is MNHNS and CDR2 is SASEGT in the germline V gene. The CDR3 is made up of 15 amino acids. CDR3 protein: CASSLTRDRGNTIYF. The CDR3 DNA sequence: TGTGCCAGCAGTTTGACCCGGGACAGGGGAAACACCATATATTTT.